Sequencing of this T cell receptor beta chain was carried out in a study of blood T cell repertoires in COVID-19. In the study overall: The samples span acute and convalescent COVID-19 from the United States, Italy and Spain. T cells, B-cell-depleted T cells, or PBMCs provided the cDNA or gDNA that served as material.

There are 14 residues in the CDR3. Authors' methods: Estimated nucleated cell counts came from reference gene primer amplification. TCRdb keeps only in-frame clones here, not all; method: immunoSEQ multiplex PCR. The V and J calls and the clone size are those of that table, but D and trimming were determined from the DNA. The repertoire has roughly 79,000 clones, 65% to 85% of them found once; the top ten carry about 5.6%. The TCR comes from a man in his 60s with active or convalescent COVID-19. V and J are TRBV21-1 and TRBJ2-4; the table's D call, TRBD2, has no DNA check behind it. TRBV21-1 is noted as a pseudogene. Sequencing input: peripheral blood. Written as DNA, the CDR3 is TGTGCCAGCCCCGGGGGGTTAGCCAAAAACATTCAGTACTTC. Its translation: CASPGGLAKNIQYF.